Sequencing of this T cell receptor beta chain was carried out in a study of liver allograft versus peripheral blood T cells. Study-level background: Transplanted livers and recipients' peripheral blood had their T cell receptor repertoires compared.

The ends were cut back, 5 bases at V and 4 bases at J, with 9 bases in the middle. The CDR3 has 14 amino acids. Germline values: CDR1 MNHEY, CDR2 SVGAGI. Study results and caveats: Peripheral blood repertoires reportedly differed from the T cell receptor repertoires found inside liver allografts.

MiXCR was run by TCRdb on the reads, yielding one entry per CDR3 protein. The sample shows about 14,000 distinct CDR3 sequences, more than 20% of them seen only once. This clonotype was picked up a small number of times. Its antigen is still unknown. The receptor's source is a human patient who had a liver transplant. Some T cells may be graft donor cells. The J gene is TRBJ1-6, the V gene TRBV6-5, with D unresolved. CDR3 DNA sequence: TGTGCCAGCAGTCTCTCCGGATATAATTCACCCCTCCACTTT. It translates to CASSLSGYNSPLHF.